The rows below give T cell receptor beta chains drawn from one sample of a study of cytomegalovirus exposure and HLA in healthy donors. Profiled with immunoSEQ multiplex PCR; TCRdb holds only in-frame clones, not every one. The sample records more than 90,000 clones, 69% being singletons. The material sequenced was PBMCs. Every receptor here comes from a man in his fifties in good health and CMV-seronegative. The CDR3 runs from the conserved cysteine through the conserved F or W. Fields, in order: J gene, clone size, CDR3 length, V gene, D gene, CDR3 DNA, CDR3 protein. D genes are given only for firm matches. Size values are once, few and many counts, or a class for expanded clones, and some rows have none.

>TRBJ2-5|once|15|TRBV7-2|.
TGTGCCAGCAGCTTAGATAGGGCAGGGGTGGGGACCCAGTACTTC
CASSLDRAGVGTQYF
>TRBJ2-3|.|20|TRBV27|TRBD2
TGTGCCAGCAGTATCCGGAGTATACTCGGACTAGCGGGGACCACAGATACGCAGTATTTT
CASSIRSILGLAGTTDTQYF
>TRBJ2-1|.|15|TRBV5-4|TRBD2
TGTGCCAGCAGCTTGGGTAGCGGGGGGGCACGGGAGCAGTTCTTC
CASSLGSGGAREQFF
>TRBJ2-2|.|14|TRBV6-6|.
TGTGCCAGCAGTTCTACAGGGAACACCGGGGAGCTGTTTTTT
CASSSTGNTGELFF
>TRBJ1-5|.|14|TRBV9|.
TGTGCCAGCAGCGAGGGGGGGCCAAATCAGCCCCAGCATTTT
CASSEGGPNQPQHF
>TRBJ2-3|.|15|TRBV7-9|.
TGTGCCAGCAGCTTACAGGGCCAATCCACAGATACGCAGTATTTT
CASSLQGQSTDTQYF
>TRBJ1-2|once|16|TRBV9|.
TGTGCCAGCAGCGTAGGTGGGGACATGGATTCCTATGGCTACACCTTC
CASSVGGDMDSYGYTF
>TRBJ1-1|once|14|TRBV19|TRBD1
TGTGCCAGTATCGAGTACTCAGGGGGCACTGAAGCTTTCTTT
CASIEYSGGTEAFF
>TRBJ1-5|.|13|TRBV19|.
TGTGCCAGTAGTTTCCCAGGGGTCCAGCCCCAGCATTTT
CASSFPGVQPQHF
>TRBJ2-7|.|13|TRBV5-6|TRBD2
TGTGCCAGCAGCTTGCGGGGGGGCCTCGAGCAGTACTTC
CASSLRGGLEQYF
>TRBJ1-5|once|15|TRBV7-9|.
TGTGCCAGCAGCTGGAGCGGGACGGCTAATCAGCCCCAGCATTTT
CASSWSGTANQPQHF
>TRBJ2-1|.|15|TRBV30|TRBD2
TGTGCCTGGAGTGTTAGCCTAGCGGGATCCAATGAGCAGTTCTTC
CAWSVSLAGSNEQFF
>TRBJ2-1|few|18|TRBV2|TRBD1
TGTGCCAGCAGTGAGGCGCCACACGGGACAGCCCCTTACAATGAGCAGTTCTTC
CASSEAPHGTAPYNEQFF
>TRBJ1-2|.|12|TRBV28|.
TGTGCCAGCAGTACCCTACCGTGGGGCTACACCTTC
CASSTLPWGYTF
>TRBJ1-3|.|16|TRBV19|TRBD1
TGTGCCAGTAGTCGACAGGGGGCGCGATCTGGAAACACCATATATTTT
CASSRQGARSGNTIYF
>TRBJ2-3|.|17|TRBV4-3|.
TGCGCCAGCAGCCAAGACCCCCCCGCGGGGCCGGCAGATACGCAGTATTTT
CASSQDPPAGPADTQYF
>TRBJ2-1|.|17|TRBV14|.
TGTGCCAGCAGCCAAGTCGGGTCCCTAGCTTATCGTAATGAGCAGTTCTTC
CASSQVGSLAYRNEQFF
>TRBJ2-3|.|16|TRBV7-2|.
TGTGCCAGCAGCCCAAGATTAGCCCTCGACCCAGATACGCAGTATTTT
CASSPRLALDPDTQYF
>TRBJ2-3|.|15|TRBV5-1|TRBD2
TGCGCCAGCAGCTGGGTCGGGGGGGGCACAGATACGCAGTATTTT
CASSWVGGGTDTQYF
>TRBJ2-7|few|15|TRBV11-2|.
TGTGCCAGCAGCATACATACAGAGAGCTCCTACGAGCAGTACTTC
CASSIHTESSYEQYF
>TRBJ2-2|.|14|TRBV19|TRBD2
TGTGCCAGTAGTTGGACTAGCGGGGCCGGGGAGCTGTTTTTT
CASSWTSGAGELFF